A single count supports the clone carrying this TCR beta chain. Execution of the assay was at deep level. Assay used: immunoSEQ multiplex PCR; TCRdb lists only in-frame clones, some missing. The sample consists of about 640,000 clones, less than 80% of them appearing once. The sample is drawn from a study of shared clonotypes between healthy human individuals. The CDR3 covers 15 residues. Germline CDR1 MNHEY, CDR2 SVGAGI. The V gene end was trimmed by 6 bases and the J gene end by 0 bases; junction bases not matched to a gene: 3. Sequenced material: memory CD4+ T cells sorted from blood. Stated subset: CD45RA-negative fraction. The gene calls are TRBV6-5 and TRBJ2-7; 12 bases are a match to TRBD2. The clonotype comes from a woman in her 30s in good health. The CDR3 DNA follows: TGTGCCAGCAGACTGACTAGCGGGGGCTCCTACGAGCAGTACTTC. Protein sequence: CASRLTSGGSYEQYF.